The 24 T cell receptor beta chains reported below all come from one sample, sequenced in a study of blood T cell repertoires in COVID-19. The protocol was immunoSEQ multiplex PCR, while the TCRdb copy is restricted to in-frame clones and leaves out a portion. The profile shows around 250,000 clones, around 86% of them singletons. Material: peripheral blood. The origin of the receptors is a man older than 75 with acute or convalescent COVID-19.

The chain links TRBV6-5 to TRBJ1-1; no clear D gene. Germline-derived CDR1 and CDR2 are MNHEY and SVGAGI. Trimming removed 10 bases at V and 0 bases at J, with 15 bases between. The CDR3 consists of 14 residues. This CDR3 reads CATRKEALNTEAFF. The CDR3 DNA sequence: TGTGCCACCAGGAAGGAGGCCCTGAACACTGAAGCTTTCTTT.

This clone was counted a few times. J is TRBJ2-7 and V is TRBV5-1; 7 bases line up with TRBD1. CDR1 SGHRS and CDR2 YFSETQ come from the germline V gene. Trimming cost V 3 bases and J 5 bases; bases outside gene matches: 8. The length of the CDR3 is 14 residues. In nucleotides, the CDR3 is TGCGCCAGCAGCTCTTACAGGGGTAATAACGAGCAGTACTTC. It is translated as CASSSYRGNNEQYF. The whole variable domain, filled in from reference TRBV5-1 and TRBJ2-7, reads KAGVTQTPRYLIKTRGQQVTLSCSPISGHRSVSWYQQTPGQGLQFLFEYFSETQRNKGNFPGRFSGRQFSNSRSEMNVSTLELGDSALYLCASSSYRGNNEQYFGPGTRLTVT.

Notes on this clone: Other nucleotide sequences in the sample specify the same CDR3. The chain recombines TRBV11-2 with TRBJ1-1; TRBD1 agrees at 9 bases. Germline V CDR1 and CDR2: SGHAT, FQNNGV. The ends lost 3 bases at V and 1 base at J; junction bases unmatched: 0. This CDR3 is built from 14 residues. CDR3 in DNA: TGTGCCAGCAGCTTGGGACAGGGGAACACTGAAGCTTTCTTT. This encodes CASSLGQGNTEAFF. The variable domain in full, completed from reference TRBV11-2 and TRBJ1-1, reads EAGVAQSPRYKIIEKRQSVAFWCNPISGHATLYWYQQILGQGPKLLIQFQNNGVVDDSQLPKDRFSAERLKGVDSTLKIQPAKLEDSAVYLCASSLGQGNTEAFFGQGTRLTVV.

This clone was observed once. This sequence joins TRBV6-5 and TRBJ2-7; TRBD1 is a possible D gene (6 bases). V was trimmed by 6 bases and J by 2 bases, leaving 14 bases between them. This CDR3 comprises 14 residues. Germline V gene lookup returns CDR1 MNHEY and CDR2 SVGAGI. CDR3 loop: CASRTPGVPYEQYF. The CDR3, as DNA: TGTGCCAGCAGAACCCCAGGGGTTCCCTACGAGCAGTACTTC.

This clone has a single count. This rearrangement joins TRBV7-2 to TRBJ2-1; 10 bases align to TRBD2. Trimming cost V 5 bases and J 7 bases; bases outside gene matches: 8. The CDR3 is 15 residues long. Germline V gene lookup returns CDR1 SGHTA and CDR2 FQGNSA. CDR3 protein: CASSPSGRKSNEQFF. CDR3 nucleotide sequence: TGTGCCAGCAGCCCTAGCGGGAGAAAGTCAAATGAGCAGTTCTTC.

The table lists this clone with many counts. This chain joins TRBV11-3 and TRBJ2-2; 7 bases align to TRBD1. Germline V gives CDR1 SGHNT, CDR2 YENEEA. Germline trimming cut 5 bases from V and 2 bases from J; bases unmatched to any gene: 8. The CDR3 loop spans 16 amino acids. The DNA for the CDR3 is TGTGCCAGCAGCAACCGACAGGGAAGAAACACCGGGGAGCTGTTTTTT. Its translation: CASSNRQGRNTGELFF.

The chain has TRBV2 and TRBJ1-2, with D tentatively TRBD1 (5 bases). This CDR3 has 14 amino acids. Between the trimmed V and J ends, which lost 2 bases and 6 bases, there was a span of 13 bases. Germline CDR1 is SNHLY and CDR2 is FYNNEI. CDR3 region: CASSEKGYGHGYTF. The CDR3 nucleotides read TGTGCCAGCAGTGAAAAGGGGTATGGCCATGGCTACACCTTC.

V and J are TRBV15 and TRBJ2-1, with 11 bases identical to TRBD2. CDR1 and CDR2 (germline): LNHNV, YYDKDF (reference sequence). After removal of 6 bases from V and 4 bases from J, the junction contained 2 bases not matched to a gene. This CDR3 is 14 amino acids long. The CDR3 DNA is TGTGCCACCAGGGGGACTAGCGGTTACAATGAGCAGTTCTTC. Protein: CATRGTSGYNEQFF.

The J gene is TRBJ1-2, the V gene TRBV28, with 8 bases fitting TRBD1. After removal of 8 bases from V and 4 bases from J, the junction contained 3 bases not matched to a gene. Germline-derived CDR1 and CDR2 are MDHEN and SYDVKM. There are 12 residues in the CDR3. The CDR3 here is CASVDRAYGYTF. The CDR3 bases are TGTGCCAGCGTGGACAGGGCCTATGGCTACACCTTC.

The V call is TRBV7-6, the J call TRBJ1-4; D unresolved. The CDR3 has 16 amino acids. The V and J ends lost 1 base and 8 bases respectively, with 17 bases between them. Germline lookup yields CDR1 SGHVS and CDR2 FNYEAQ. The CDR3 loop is CASSLGAGRREEKLFF. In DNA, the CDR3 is TGTGCCAGCAGCTTAGGGGCAGGTCGGCGGGAGGAAAAACTGTTTTTT.

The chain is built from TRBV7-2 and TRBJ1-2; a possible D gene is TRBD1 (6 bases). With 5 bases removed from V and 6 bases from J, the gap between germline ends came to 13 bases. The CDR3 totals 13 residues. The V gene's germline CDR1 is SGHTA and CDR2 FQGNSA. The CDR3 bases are TGTGCCAGCAGCCCCCGCAGGGGCGATGGCTACACCTTC. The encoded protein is CASSPRRGDGYTF.

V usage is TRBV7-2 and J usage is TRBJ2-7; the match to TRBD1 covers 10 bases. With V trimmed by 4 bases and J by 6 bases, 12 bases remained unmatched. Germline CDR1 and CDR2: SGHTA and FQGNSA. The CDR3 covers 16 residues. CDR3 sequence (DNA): TGTGCCAGCAGCTCCCCCGGGACAGGGGCGGAGATCGAGCAGTACTTC. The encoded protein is CASSSPGTGAEIEQYF.

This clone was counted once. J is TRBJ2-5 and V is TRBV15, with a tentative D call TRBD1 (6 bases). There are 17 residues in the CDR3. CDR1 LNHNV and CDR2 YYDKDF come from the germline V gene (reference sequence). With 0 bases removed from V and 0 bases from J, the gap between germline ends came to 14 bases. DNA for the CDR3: TGTGCCACCAGCAGAGACCAACAGGGCCAGGACCAAGAGACCCAGTACTTC. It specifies CATSRDQQGQDQETQYF.

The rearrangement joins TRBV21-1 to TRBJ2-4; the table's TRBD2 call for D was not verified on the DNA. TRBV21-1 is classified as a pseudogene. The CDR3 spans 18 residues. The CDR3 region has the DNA TGTGCCAGCAGCAAACTGATAGCGGGAGGGGTAGTGGAAAACATTCAGTACTTC. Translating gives CASSKLIAGGVVENIQYF.

This CDR3 is CASSGAGLTLGYTF. CDR3 sequence (DNA): TGTGCCAGTAGTGGGGCAGGCCTCACTTTGGGCTACACCTTC. This chain uses TRBV19 with TRBJ1-2; a weak D match, TRBD1 (5 bases). V dropped 5 bases and J dropped 8 bases, with 18 bases sitting between them. This CDR3 has 14 amino acids. Per germline, CDR1 LNHDA and CDR2 SQIVND (reference sequence).

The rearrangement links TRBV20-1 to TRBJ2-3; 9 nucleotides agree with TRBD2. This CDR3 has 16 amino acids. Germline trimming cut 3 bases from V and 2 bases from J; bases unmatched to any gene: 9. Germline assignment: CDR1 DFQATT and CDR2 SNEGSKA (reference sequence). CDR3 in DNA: TGCAGTGCTAGTACGCCGACTAGCGGTATCACAGATACGCAGTATTTT. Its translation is CSASTPTSGITDTQYF.

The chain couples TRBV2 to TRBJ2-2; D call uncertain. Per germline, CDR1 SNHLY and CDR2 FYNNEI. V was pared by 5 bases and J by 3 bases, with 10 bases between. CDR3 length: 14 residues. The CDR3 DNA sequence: TGTGCCAGCAGTTACACAGATTACACCGGGGAGCTGTTTTTT. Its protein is CASSYTDYTGELFF.

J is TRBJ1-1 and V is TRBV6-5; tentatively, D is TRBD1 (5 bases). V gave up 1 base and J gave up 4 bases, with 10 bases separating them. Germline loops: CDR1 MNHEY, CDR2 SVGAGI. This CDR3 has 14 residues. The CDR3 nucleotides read TGTGCCAGCAGTTACTTGGGGCAGGCCACTGAAGCTTTCTTT. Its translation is CASSYLGQATEAFF.

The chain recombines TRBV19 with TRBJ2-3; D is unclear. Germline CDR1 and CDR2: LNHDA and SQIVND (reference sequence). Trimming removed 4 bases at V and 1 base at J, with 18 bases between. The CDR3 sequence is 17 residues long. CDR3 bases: TGTGCCAGTAGTACCCCCCTGGGCCGTGTTCGCACAGATACGCAGTATTTT. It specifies CASSTPLGRVRTDTQYF.

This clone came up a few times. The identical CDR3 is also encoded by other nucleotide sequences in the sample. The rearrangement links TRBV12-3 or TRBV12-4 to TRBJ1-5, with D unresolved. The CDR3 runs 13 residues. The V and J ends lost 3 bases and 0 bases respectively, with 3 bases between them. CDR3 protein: CASSFSSNQPQHF. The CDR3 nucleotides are TGTGCCAGCAGTTTCTCTAGCAATCAGCCCCAGCATTTT.

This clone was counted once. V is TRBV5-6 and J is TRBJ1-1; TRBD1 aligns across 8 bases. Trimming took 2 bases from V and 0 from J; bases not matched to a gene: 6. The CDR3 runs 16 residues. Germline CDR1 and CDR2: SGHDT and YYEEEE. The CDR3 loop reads CASSLAGQGLNTEAFF. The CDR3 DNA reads TGTGCCAGCAGCTTAGCTGGACAGGGTCTGAACACTGAAGCTTTCTTT.

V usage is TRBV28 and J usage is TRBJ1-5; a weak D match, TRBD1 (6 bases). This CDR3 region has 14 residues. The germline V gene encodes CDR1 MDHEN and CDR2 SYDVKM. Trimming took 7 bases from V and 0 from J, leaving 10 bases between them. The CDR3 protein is CASNMDSSNQPQHF. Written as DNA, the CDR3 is TGTGCCAGCAACATGGACAGTAGCAATCAGCCCCAGCATTTT.

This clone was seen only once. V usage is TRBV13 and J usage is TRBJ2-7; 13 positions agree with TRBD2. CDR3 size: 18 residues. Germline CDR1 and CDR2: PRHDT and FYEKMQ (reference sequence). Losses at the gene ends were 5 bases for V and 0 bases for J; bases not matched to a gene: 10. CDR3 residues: CASSPPGGTSGTSYEQYF. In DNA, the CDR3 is TGTGCCAGCAGCCCCCCGGGGGGGACTAGCGGGACCTCCTACGAGCAGTACTTC.

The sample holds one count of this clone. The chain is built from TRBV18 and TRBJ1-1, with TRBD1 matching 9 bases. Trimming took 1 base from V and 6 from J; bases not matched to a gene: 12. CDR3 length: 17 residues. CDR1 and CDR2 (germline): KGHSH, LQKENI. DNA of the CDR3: TGTGCCAGCTCACCACTGGGTAGCCGGACAGGGGTACCTGAAGCTTTCTTT. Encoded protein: CASSPLGSRTGVPEAFF.